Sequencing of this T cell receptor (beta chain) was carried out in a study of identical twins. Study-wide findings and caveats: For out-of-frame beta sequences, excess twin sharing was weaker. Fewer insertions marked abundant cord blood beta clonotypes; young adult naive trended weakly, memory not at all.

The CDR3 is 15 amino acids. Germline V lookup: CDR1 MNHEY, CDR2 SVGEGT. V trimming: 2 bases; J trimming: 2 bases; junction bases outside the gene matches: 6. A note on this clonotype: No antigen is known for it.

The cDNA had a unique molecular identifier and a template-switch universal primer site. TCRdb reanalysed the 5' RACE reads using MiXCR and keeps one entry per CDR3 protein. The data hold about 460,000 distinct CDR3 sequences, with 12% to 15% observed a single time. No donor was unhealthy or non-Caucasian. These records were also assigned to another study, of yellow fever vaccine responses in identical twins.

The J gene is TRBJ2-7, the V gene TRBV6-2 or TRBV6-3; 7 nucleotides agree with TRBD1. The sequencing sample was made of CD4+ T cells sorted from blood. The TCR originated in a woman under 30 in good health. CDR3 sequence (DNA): TGTGCCAGCAGTTACGACGACAGGGCGACCTACGAGCAGTACTTC. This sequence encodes CASSYDDRATYEQYF.